The T cell receptor (beta chain) described here comes from a study of T cell changes during pregnancy in multiple sclerosis. CDR1 and CDR2 (germline): MDHEN, SYDVKM. V dropped 0 bases and J dropped 1 base, with 9 bases sitting between them. The CDR3 has 16 residues. This clone appeared once. Assay used: immunoSEQ multiplex PCR; TCRdb lists only in-frame clones, some missing. The sample records around 60,000 clones, around 90% being singletons. This TCR was sampled from a female donor with multiple sclerosis, enrolled in a pregnancy study. Sequencing used peripheral blood, obtained in the second trimester of pregnancy. This sequence joins TRBV28 and TRBJ2-2; a possible D gene is TRBD2 (6 bases). The DNA of the CDR3 is TGTGCCAGCAGTTTATGGGAGGAGGGGAACACCGGGGAGCTGTTTTTT. Its translation: CASSLWEEGNTGELFF. The complete variable domain, with remaining parts taken from reference TRBV28 and TRBJ2-2, reads DVKVTQSSRYLVKRTGEKVFLECVQDMDHENMFWYRQDPGLGLRLIYFSYDVKMKEKGDIPEGYSVSREKKERFSLILESASTNQTSMYLCASSLWEEGNTGELFFGEGSRLTVL.